The subject of this entry is one T cell receptor (beta chain). The junction had 2 bases not matched to a gene; V was cut back by 2 bases and J by 10 bases. The CDR3 has 14 amino acids. CDR1 and CDR2 (germline): SGHNT, YYREEE (reference sequence). These data belong to a study of technical replicates of blood from a few donors. Sequenced by immunoSEQ multiplex PCR; TCRdb stores in-frame clones only, minus some. The sample holds about 90,000 clones, just under 95% seen once. The sample was T cells isolated from PBMCs. V and J are TRBV5-4 and TRBJ2-1, with TRBD2 matching 14 bases. The receptor comes from a human donor in good health. The CDR3 is CASSFRLAGGEQFF. Here the CDR3 DNA reads TGTGCCAGCAGCTTCAGACTAGCGGGGGGGGAGCAGTTCTTC. Drawing the rest from reference TRBV5-4 and TRBJ2-1, the complete variable domain is ETGVTQSPTHLIKTRGQQVTLRCSSQSGHNTVSWYQQALGQGPQFIFQYYREEENGRGNFPPRFSGLQFPNYSSELNVNALELDDSALYLCASSFRLAGGEQFFGPGTRLTVL.